The clone carrying this T cell receptor beta chain was recorded at least ten times. Antigen unknown. This sample is drawn from a study of T cells after yellow fever vaccination. For the study at large: When fractions had low cell numbers, they were prepared with SMART-Seq v4 Ultra Low Input.

TCRdb itself ran the 5' RACE reads through MiXCR, one entry per CDR3 protein. The repertoire holds roughly 330,000 distinct CDR3 sequences, roughly 4.3% seen once, with 24% in the top ten. The germline gives CDR1 LGHDT, CDR2 YNNKEL (reference sequence). CDR3 length: 13 amino acids. V lost 8 bases and J lost 0; bases outside the gene matches: 3. Study results and caveats: Booster samples showed a return of most primary-vaccination clones (roughly 96% CD4, 88% CD8). Although the secondary response was weaker, it peaked faster, at day 5 versus 15. In FACS-sorted repertoires, abundant clonotypes from the bulk population could appear as contaminants.

Sequenced here: PBMCs, sampled 5 days after the yellow fever booster vaccination. The sequence came from a man aged 18 to 29 who received the YFV17D yellow fever vaccine. This sequence joins TRBV3-1 and TRBJ1-1, with 7 nucleotides matching TRBD1. The CDR3 DNA is TGTGCCAGCTCGGGACAGTTGAACACTGAAGCTTTCTTT. Protein product: CASSGQLNTEAFF.